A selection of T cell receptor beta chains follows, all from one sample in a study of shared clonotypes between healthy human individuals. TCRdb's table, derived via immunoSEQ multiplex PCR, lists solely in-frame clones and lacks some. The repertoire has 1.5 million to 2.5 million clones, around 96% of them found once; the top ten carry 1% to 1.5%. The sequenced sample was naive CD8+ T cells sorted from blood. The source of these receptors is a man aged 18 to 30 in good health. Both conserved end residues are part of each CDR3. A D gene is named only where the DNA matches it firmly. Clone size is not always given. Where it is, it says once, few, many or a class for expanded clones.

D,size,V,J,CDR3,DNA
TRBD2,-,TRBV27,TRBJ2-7,CASSFGGGREQYF,TGTGCCAGCAGTTTCGGCGGGGGGCGGGAGCAGTACTTC
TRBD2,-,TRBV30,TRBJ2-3,CAWSELAGGWMDTQYF,TGTGCCTGGAGTGAACTAGCGGGGGGTTGGATGGATACGCAGTATTTT
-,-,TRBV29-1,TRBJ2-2,CSVGGLNAGELFF,TGCAGCGTTGGCGGGCTTAACGCCGGGGAGCTGTTTTTT
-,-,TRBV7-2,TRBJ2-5,CASRGGETQYF,TGTGCCAGCCGAGGGGGAGAGACCCAGTACTTC
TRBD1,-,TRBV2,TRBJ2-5,CASSARTGDPQETQYF,TGTGCCAGCAGTGCGAGGACAGGGGACCCCCAAGAGACCCAGTACTTC
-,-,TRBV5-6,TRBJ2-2,CASSSTSSPGELFF,TGTGCCAGCAGCTCTACGTCCTCTCCCGGGGAGCTGTTTTTT
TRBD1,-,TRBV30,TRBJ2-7,CAWSVLGQGYEQYF,TGTGCCTGGAGTGTATTGGGACAGGGTTACGAGCAGTACTTC
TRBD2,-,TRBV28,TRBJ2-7,CASSLWPHSGGAYEQYF,TGTGCCAGCAGTTTATGGCCCCATAGCGGGGGGGCTTACGAGCAGTACTTC
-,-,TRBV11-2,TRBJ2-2,CASSLRSALNAGELFF,TGTGCCAGCAGCTTACGGTCAGCCCTAAACGCCGGGGAGCTGTTTTTT
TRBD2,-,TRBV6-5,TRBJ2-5,CASSYSTSDQETQYF,TGTGCCAGCAGTTACTCGACTAGCGACCAAGAGACCCAGTACTTC
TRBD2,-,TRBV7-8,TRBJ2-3,CASSPGLAGGLSTDTQYF,TGTGCCAGCAGCCCCGGACTAGCGGGGGGCCTCAGCACAGATACGCAGTATTTT
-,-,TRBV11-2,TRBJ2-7,CASSLEGPVGEQYF,TGTGCCAGCAGCTTAGAGGGACCAGTGGGCGAGCAGTACTTC
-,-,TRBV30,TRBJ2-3,CAWSPPGADTQYF,TGTGCCTGGAGTCCCCCGGGGGCAGATACGCAGTATTTT
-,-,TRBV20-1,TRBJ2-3,CSARGRSEQYF,TGCAGTGCTAGAGGCCGGAGCGAGCAGTATTTT
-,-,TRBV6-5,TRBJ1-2,CASSYSPGWATYGYTF,TGTGCCAGCAGTTACTCACCGGGATGGGCCACCTATGGCTACACCTTC
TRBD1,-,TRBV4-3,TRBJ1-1,CASSQVGQDTEAFF,TGCGCCAGCAGCCAAGTGGGACAGGACACTGAAGCTTTCTTT
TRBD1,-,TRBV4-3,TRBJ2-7,CASSQVPGTALYEQYF,TGCGCCAGCAGCCAAGTCCCCGGGACAGCACTCTACGAGCAGTACTTC
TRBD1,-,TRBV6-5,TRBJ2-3,CASSGQAGTDTQYF,TGTGCCAGCAGTGGACAGGCAGGCACAGATACGCAGTATTTT
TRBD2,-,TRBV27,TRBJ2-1,CASSPSSGDSYNEQFF,TGTGCCAGCAGTCCGTCTAGCGGTGACTCCTACAATGAGCAGTTCTTC
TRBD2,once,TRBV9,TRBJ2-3,CASSVVGGRADTQYF,TGTGCCAGCAGCGTAGTGGGAGGGAGGGCAGATACGCAGTATTTT
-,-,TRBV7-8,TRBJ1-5,CASSLGGAPQHF,TGTGCCAGCAGCTTAGGAGGGGCGCCCCAGCATTTT
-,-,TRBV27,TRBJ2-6,CASSLVGTGANVLTF,TGTGCCAGCAGTTTAGTGGGGACTGGGGCCAACGTCCTGACTTTC
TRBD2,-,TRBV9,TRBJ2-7,CASSVGLAGDYEQYF,TGTGCCAGCAGCGTAGGGCTAGCGGGAGATTACGAGCAGTACTTC
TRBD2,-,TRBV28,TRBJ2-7,CASSPGGEREYEQYF,TGTGCCAGCAGTCCGGGGGGGGAGAGGGAGTACGAGCAGTACTTC
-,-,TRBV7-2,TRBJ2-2,CASSLAGNRANTGELFF,TGTGCCAGCAGCTTAGCAGGGAATAGGGCAAACACCGGGGAGCTGTTTTTT
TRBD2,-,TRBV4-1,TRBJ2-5,CASSFRLAGGSETQYF,TGCGCCAGCAGCTTTAGACTAGCGGGAGGGTCGGAGACCCAGTACTTC
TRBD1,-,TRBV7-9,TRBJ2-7,CASSTGGGDYEQYF,TGTGCCAGCAGTACAGGGGGTGGTGACTACGAGCAGTACTTC
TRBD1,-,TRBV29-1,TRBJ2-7,CSVEVQGAFVYEQYF,TGCAGCGTTGAAGTACAGGGGGCATTTGTGTACGAGCAGTACTTC
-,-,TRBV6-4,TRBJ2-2,CASSVSPGSGELFF,TGTGCCAGCAGTGTTTCCCCGGGATCCGGGGAGCTGTTTTTT
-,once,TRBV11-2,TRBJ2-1,CASSPPSEIKQFF,TGTGCCAGCAGCCCCCCTAGCGAAATAAAGCAGTTCTTC
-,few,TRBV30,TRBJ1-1,CAWGPGPNTEAFF,TGTGCCTGGGGACCAGGCCCGAACACTGAAGCTTTCTTT